The subject of this entry is one T cell receptor (beta chain). This sample stems from a study of blood T cell repertoires in COVID-19. Germline V gene sequence: CDR1 SEHNR, CDR2 FQNEAQ (reference sequence). The CDR3 extends over 13 amino acids. The V end lost 3 bases, the J end lost 2 bases, and 5 bases lay between the germline ends. TCRdb keeps only in-frame clones here, not all; method: immunoSEQ multiplex PCR. The data show about 240,000 clones, 80% to 90% seen once. The TCR comes from a man in his 60s with acute or convalescent COVID-19. Sample: peripheral blood. The chain carries TRBV7-9 and TRBJ1-5; D perhaps matches TRBD1 (5 bases). The CDR3 DNA is TGTGCCAGCAGCTTCAGGGGCAATCAGCCCCAGCATTTT. Translating it yields CASSFRGNQPQHF.